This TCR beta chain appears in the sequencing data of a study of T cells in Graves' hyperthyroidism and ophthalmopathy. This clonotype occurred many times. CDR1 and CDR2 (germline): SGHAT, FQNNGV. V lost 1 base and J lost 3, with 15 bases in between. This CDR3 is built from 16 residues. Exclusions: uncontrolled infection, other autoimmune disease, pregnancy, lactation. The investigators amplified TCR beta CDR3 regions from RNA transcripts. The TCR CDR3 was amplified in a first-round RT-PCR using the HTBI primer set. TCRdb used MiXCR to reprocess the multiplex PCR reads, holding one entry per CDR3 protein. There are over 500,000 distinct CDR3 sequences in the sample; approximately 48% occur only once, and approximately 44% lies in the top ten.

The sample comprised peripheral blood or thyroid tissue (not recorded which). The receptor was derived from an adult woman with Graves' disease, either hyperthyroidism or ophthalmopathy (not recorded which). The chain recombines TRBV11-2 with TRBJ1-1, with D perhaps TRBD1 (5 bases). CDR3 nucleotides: TGTGCCAGCAGCTTAGGTTCGGGCAGGGTATACACTGAAGCTTTCTTT. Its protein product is CASSLGSGRVYTEAFF.